A selection of T cell receptor beta chains follows, all from one sample in a study of Tregs in tolerant kidney transplant recipients. Profiling relied on immunoSEQ multiplex PCR, and the TCRdb table lists in-frame clones only, not all of them. The profile shows some 90,000 clones, around nine tenths of them singletons. Sequenced: CD8+ T cells from blood. These receptors were taken from a human donor in good health. Both conserved end residues are part of each CDR3. The order of the fields is CDR3 DNA, CDR3 protein, V gene, clone size, J gene, D gene. A D gene is named only where the DNA matches it firmly. Size is stated for part of the rows, as once, few or many counts, or as a class when the clone is expanded.

TGTGCCAGCAGCTCCCGACTAGCGGGAGGGCCCACAAGACGCTACGAGCAGTACTTC CASSSRLAGGPTRRYEQYF TRBV13 once TRBJ2-7 TRBD2
TGTGCCACCAGCAGAGGGACAGGGCTTAATGAAAAACTGTTTTTT CATSRGTGLNEKLFF TRBV15 . TRBJ1-4 TRBD1
TGTGCCAGCAGCTTAGACACCAACACTGAAGCTTTCTTT CASSLDTNTEAFF TRBV7-9 once TRBJ1-1 .
TGTGCCAGCGGCTCAATCCAGGGGGAAAGGGGCAATGAGCAGTTCTTC CASGSIQGERGNEQFF TRBV18 . TRBJ2-1 TRBD1
TGTGCCAGCAGCCCCCGGACAGACGGAGGCTACGAGCAGTACTTC CASSPRTDGGYEQYF TRBV7-9 once TRBJ2-7 .
TGTGCCAGTAAAGTTCGGGACTCCTCCTACACAGATACGCAGTATTTT CASKVRDSSYTDTQYF TRBV19 . TRBJ2-3 .
TGTGCCATCGGGGGCGGGTCTGGCAATCAGCCCCAGCATTTT CAIGGGSGNQPQHF TRBV10-3 . TRBJ1-5 .
TGTGCCAGCAGTCTCAGGGGGCACTGGTACAATGAGCAGTTCTTC CASSLRGHWYNEQFF TRBV2 . TRBJ2-1 TRBD1
TGTGCCAGCAGCTTCGACAGGGGGCATAACGAGCAGTACTTC CASSFDRGHNEQYF TRBV4-2 . TRBJ2-7 TRBD1
TGTGCCAGCAGTTTACGGCGAGGGGGCTTGAAGACCCAGTACTTC CASSLRRGGLKTQYF TRBV28 once TRBJ2-5 TRBD1
TGTGCCAGCAGCTTATTGGCTCCCTCCTACGAGCAGTACTTC CASSLLAPSYEQYF TRBV7-6 . TRBJ2-7 .
TGTGCCAGCAAAAAGTATTGGGACGGGGAATACCAACTAGCCAAAAACATTCAGTACTTC CASKKYWDGEYQLAKNIQYF TRBV2 once TRBJ2-4 .
TGCAGCGTTGAAGGGGCTACTGGATACAATGAGCAGTTCTTC CSVEGATGYNEQFF TRBV29-1 once TRBJ2-1 .
TGTGCCAGCAGCCCGGACCCACCAGGGACTGAAGCTTTCTTT CASSPDPPGTEAFF TRBV16 . TRBJ1-1 .
TGCGCCAGCAGGCCCGCTAGCGGGGGTTCAGAGACCCAGTACTTC CASRPASGGSETQYF TRBV5-1 once TRBJ2-5 TRBD2
TGTGCCAGCAGCCGACCCGGGACTAGCGAAGAGACCCAGTACTTC CASSRPGTSEETQYF TRBV5-4 . TRBJ2-5 TRBD2
TGTGCCAGCAGCTTAGACACAGGGTCATACACCATATATTTT CASSLDTGSYTIYF TRBV7-8 . TRBJ1-3 .
TGTGCCAGCAGCTTAGTAGTGAGGATGAACACTGAAGCTTTCTTT CASSLVVRMNTEAFF TRBV13 . TRBJ1-1 .
TGTGCCAGCAGTGCCGGGACCCCCCAAGAGACCCAGTACTTC CASSAGTPQETQYF TRBV6-5 . TRBJ2-5 .
TGTGCCAGTAGCTTGGGTCGCGCAATTCCCTACGAGCAGTACTTC CASSLGRAIPYEQYF TRBV19 . TRBJ2-7 .
TGTGCCAGCAGCTTAGCTTTCCTAGGAGTCTCCTACGAGCAGTACTTC CASSLAFLGVSYEQYF TRBV7-2 . TRBJ2-7 .
TGTGCCAGCAGTTATAGTCAGGGGAACACTGAAGCTTTCTTT CASSYSQGNTEAFF TRBV6-5 . TRBJ1-1 .
TGCAGCGTTGAATTCTCCGGGACGGGTGGGGCCAACGTCCTGACTTTC CSVEFSGTGGANVLTF TRBV29-1 once TRBJ2-6 .
TGTGCCAGCAGCGTAGTTGAGGCAGCCCCTGCTTTCTTT CASSVVEAAPAFF TRBV9 few TRBJ1-1 .
TGCGCCAGCAGCTTTTACGGCGGGAACACAGATACGCAGTATTTT CASSFYGGNTDTQYF TRBV5-1 . TRBJ2-3 .
TGCAGCGGGTGGCTTAGCGGGAGGTTCGGTGAGCAGTTCTTC CSGWLSGRFGEQFF TRBV29-1 . TRBJ2-1 TRBD2
TGTGCCAGCAGCTTAGCCCGCGACGGGATCACTGAAGCTTTCTTT CASSLARDGITEAFF TRBV7-9 . TRBJ1-1 .
TGTGCCAGCAGTGAAGAGACCCAGTACTTC CASSEETQYF TRBV2 . TRBJ2-5 .
TGTGCCACCAGCAGAGGGGCACAGGGCTACTACAATGAGCAGTTCTTC CATSRGAQGYYNEQFF TRBV15 . TRBJ2-1 .
TGTGCCAGCAGCGTCGGACAGGGCGGCTACGAGCAGTACTTC CASSVGQGGYEQYF TRBV9 . TRBJ2-7 TRBD1
TGTGCCAGCAGCTTATATGGCAGGGAGTATCTGGGGGGCTACACCTTC CASSLYGREYLGGYTF TRBV7-3 . TRBJ1-2 .
TGTGCCAGCAGTGACGACGAGACAGGGAGATCTGAAGCTTTCTTT CASSDDETGRSEAFF TRBV6-4 medium-sized TRBJ1-1 TRBD1
TGTGCCAGTAGTCTCGCCCTGGGACTAGCGGGAGGACGGTTCACGAATGAGCAGTTCTTC CASSLALGLAGGRFTNEQFF TRBV19 . TRBJ2-1 TRBD2
TGCGCCAGCAGCCAAGTGCGGGAGCGGGGGACGATTTACTTC CASSQVRERGTIYF TRBV4-1 . TRBJ2-5 TRBD2
TGTGCCAGCAGCTTCCTACAGGGGGGCAACACTGAAGCTTTCTTT CASSFLQGGNTEAFF TRBV7-2 . TRBJ1-1 TRBD1
TGTGCCAGCAGTCCCAAGGGTAGCCTAGCGGGGCCCAATGAGCAGTTCTTC CASSPKGSLAGPNEQFF TRBV4-2 . TRBJ2-1 TRBD2
TGTGCCAGCAGACGAGCGGAACCCTCCTACGAGCAGTACTTC CASRRAEPSYEQYF TRBV27 . TRBJ2-7 .
TGTGCCAGCAGCTTAGGACAGGGGTTGAGCAATCAGCCCCAGCATTTT CASSLGQGLSNQPQHF TRBV7-8 . TRBJ1-5 TRBD1
TGTGCCAGGCAGGACGGGTATGAAAAACTGTTTTTT CARQDGYEKLFF TRBV2 . TRBJ1-4 .
TGTGCCAGCAGTGAAGGACCCGTAAATCAGCCCCAGCATTTT CASSEGPVNQPQHF TRBV25-1 . TRBJ1-5 .